Below, 26 T cell receptor beta chains from the same sample are listed, as sequenced in a study of OX40 agonist ivuxolimab in advanced cancers. Assay used: immunoSEQ multiplex PCR; TCRdb lists only in-frame clones, some missing. The sample lists 75,000 to 100,000 clones; roughly 80% were seen once. The sample was CD4+ or CD8+ T cells sorted from blood, taken in a trial of the OX40 agonist ivuxolimab. These receptors all stem from an adult with an advanced solid tumor such as melanoma, head and neck, liver or kidney cancer.

The V and J genes are TRBV10-3 and TRBJ2-4, with D uncertain. This CDR3 has 16 residues. Trimming shortened V by 2 bases and J by 5 bases, and 16 bases separated the two germline ends. CDR1 is ENHRY and CDR2 is SYGVKD in the germline V gene. The CDR3 loop is CAISENKAPMENIQYF. The CDR3, as DNA: TGTGCCATCAGTGAGAACAAGGCCCCAATGGAAAACATTCAGTACTTC.

J is TRBJ2-1 and V is TRBV7-8; TRBD2 agrees at 14 bases. Germline values: CDR1 SGHVS, CDR2 FQNEAQ. The V gene end was trimmed by 5 bases and the J gene end by 7 bases; junction bases not matched to a gene: 13. The CDR3 consists of 18 residues. The chain's CDR3 is CASSSTGTSGGRGNEQFF. The CDR3 coding sequence is TGTGCCAGCAGCAGTACCGGGACTAGCGGGGGCCGGGGGAATGAGCAGTTCTTC.

The chain combines TRBV7-9 with TRBJ1-3; 11 bases line up with TRBD1. Germline CDR1 is SEHNR and CDR2 is FQNEAQ (reference sequence). There are 16 residues in the CDR3. Trimming removed 6 bases from V and 3 bases from J; junction bases left unmatched: 7. The DNA of the CDR3 is TGTGCCAGCAGGGAAGGACAGGGGGCAGGTGGAAACACCATATATTTT. Its translation is CASREGQGAGGNTIYF.

The chain recombines TRBV10-3 with TRBJ2-6; D may be TRBD1 (6 bases). This CDR3 spans 17 amino acids. Germline lookup yields CDR1 ENHRY and CDR2 SYGVKD. V was shortened by 3 bases and J by 0 bases, with 12 bases between the two germline ends. The CDR3 loop reads CAISEGDRFSGANVLTF. CDR3 DNA: TGTGCCATCAGTGAAGGAGACAGGTTCTCTGGGGCCAACGTCCTGACTTTC.

The V and J genes are TRBV7-2 and TRBJ1-4; tentative D call: TRBD1 (5 bases). The CDR3 is 14 residues long. Deletions cut 0 bases from V and 4 bases from J, with 6 bases between. Germline loops: CDR1 SGHTA, CDR2 FQGNSA. The CDR3, as DNA: TGTGCCAGCAGCTTAGCGGGGGTTAATGAAAAACTGTTTTTT. This sequence encodes CASSLAGVNEKLFF.

V usage is TRBV5-1 and J usage is TRBJ1-4; no clear D. V lost 7 bases and J 5 bases, leaving 15 bases between the germline ends. The CDR3 has 14 residues. CDR1 is SGHRS and CDR2 is YFSETQ in the germline V gene. The CDR3 nucleotides are TGCGCCAGCGGACGCGGGGAACCCAATGAAAAACTGTTTTTT. Translated, it gives CASGRGEPNEKLFF. Together with reference TRBV5-1 and TRBJ1-4, the CDR3 gives the full variable domain: KAGVTQTPRYLIKTRGQQVTLSCSPISGHRSVSWYQQTPGQGLQFLFEYFSETQRNKGNFPGRFSGRQFSNSRSEMNVSTLELGDSALYLCASGRGEPNEKLFFGSGTQLSVL.

The chain employs TRBV7-2 and TRBJ1-1, with D unresolved. Trimming removed 1 base at V and 2 bases at J, with 17 bases between. The germline V gene has CDR1 SGHTA and CDR2 FQGNSA. This CDR3 has 17 amino acids. DNA for the CDR3: TGTGCCAGCAGCTTAGAGTATGGGAGGGAGATAAACACTGAAGCTTTCTTT. Its translation is CASSLEYGREINTEAFF.

The chain joins TRBV19 to TRBJ1-2, with TRBD1 matching over 7 bases. With 5 bases clipped from V and 6 bases from J, the junction kept 6 bases outside the gene matches. Germline V gives CDR1 LNHDA, CDR2 SQIVND (reference sequence). The CDR3 spans 13 residues. As DNA, the CDR3 is TGTGCCAGTAGTGAGGGACAGTACCATGGCTACACCTTC. It is translated as CASSEGQYHGYTF. The whole variable domain, filled in from reference TRBV19 and TRBJ1-2, reads DGGITQSPKYLFRKEGQNVTLSCEQNLNHDAMYWYRQDPGQGLRLIYYSQIVNDFQKGDIAEGYSVSREKKESFPLTVTSAQKNPTAFYLCASSEGQYHGYTFGSGTRLTVV.

The CDR3 here is CASSFGRGQGAGGYTF. The CDR3 region has the DNA TGTGCCAGCAGCTTTGGTCGCGGACAGGGGGCTGGCGGCTACACCTTC. J is TRBJ1-2 and V is TRBV7-8; 11 positions match TRBD1. There are 16 residues in the CDR3. The junction had 11 bases not matched to a gene; V was cut back by 3 bases and J by 8 bases. Germline CDR1 SGHVS, CDR2 FQNEAQ.

V and J are TRBV7-9 and TRBJ2-3, with unresolved D. Trimming removed 6 bases from V and 0 bases from J, with 10 bases in between. CDR1 is SEHNR, CDR2 FQNEAQ, per germline (reference sequence). This CDR3 spans 14 amino acids. This CDR3 is CASSQGGSTDTQYF. CDR3 nucleotides: TGTGCCAGCAGTCAAGGCGGTAGCACAGATACGCAGTATTTT.

V usage is TRBV28 and J usage is TRBJ2-1, with 9 bases that match TRBD1. Trimming took 5 bases from V and 8 from J; bases not matched to a gene: 10. The CDR3 spans 15 residues. Germline loops: CDR1 MDHEN, CDR2 SYDVKM. The DNA of the CDR3 is TGTGCCAGCAGTGAGGACAGGGGTGTGGTGGATGAGCAGTTCTTC. This encodes CASSEDRGVVDEQFF.

The chain combines TRBV6-5 with TRBJ1-4; the D gene is possibly TRBD1 (6 bases). The germline gives CDR1 MNHEY, CDR2 SVGAGI. This CDR3 region has 12 residues. V dropped 8 bases and J dropped 5 bases, with 9 bases sitting between them. CDR3 sequence: CASGQTNEKLFF. The DNA for the CDR3 is TGTGCCAGCGGACAGACGAATGAAAAACTGTTTTTT.

This clone was observed a few times. The DNA for the CDR3 is TGCGCCAGCAGCCCAGAAACAGGGTTCGGCTACACCTTC. It translates to CASSPETGFGYTF. V is TRBV4-3 and J is TRBJ1-2; a possible D gene is TRBD1 (6 bases). Trimming took 4 bases from V and 8 from J, leaving 14 bases between them. Germline V gives CDR1 LGHNA, CDR2 YSLEER. The CDR3 loop spans 13 amino acids.

This clone showed up just once. The rearrangement joins TRBV5-1 to TRBJ1-1; 8 bases line up with TRBD1. Germline CDR1 SGHRS, CDR2 YFSETQ. V lost 2 bases, J lost 3 bases, and 0 bases stayed unmatched. CDR3 length equals 13 residues. CDR3 nucleotide sequence: TGCGCCAGCAGCTTACAGGGGGACACTGAAGCTTTCTTT. Translating it yields CASSLQGDTEAFF. Full variable domain (remainder filled in from reference TRBV5-1 and TRBJ1-1): KAGVTQTPRYLIKTRGQQVTLSCSPISGHRSVSWYQQTPGQGLQFLFEYFSETQRNKGNFPGRFSGRQFSNSRSEMNVSTLELGDSALYLCASSLQGDTEAFFGQGTRLTVV.

The gene calls are TRBV5-1 and TRBJ2-3, with D uncertain. Trimming removed 4 bases at V and 2 bases at J, with 11 bases between. From germline, CDR1 is SGHRS and CDR2 YFSETQ. This CDR3 has 14 residues. CDR3 sequence reads: CASSHQDDTDTQYF. The CDR3 DNA reads as TGCGCCAGCAGCCATCAGGACGACACAGATACGCAGTATTTT.

This chain joins TRBV27 and TRBJ1-2; the match to TRBD1 covers 8 bases. The ends lost 5 bases at V and 6 bases at J; junction bases unmatched: 11. Germline CDR1 MNHEY, CDR2 SMNVEV (reference sequence). The CDR3 length is 15 residues. CDR3 nucleotide sequence: TGTGCCAGCAGTCCACGGAGGACAGGGCAGGATGGCTACACCTTC. Residues: CASSPRRTGQDGYTF.

This clone has a single count. V usage is TRBV5-1 and J usage is TRBJ2-1; possible D gene TRBD1, 5 bases. The V end lost 0 bases, the J end lost 1 base, and 8 bases lay between the germline ends. Germline V gene data show CDR1 as SGHRS and CDR2 as YFSETQ. This CDR3 is 15 amino acids long. The CDR3: CASSLVAGSYNEQFF. As DNA, the CDR3 is TGCGCCAGCAGCTTGGTGGCAGGGTCCTACAATGAGCAGTTCTTC.

CDR3 amino acids: CASSYWGQGAGETQYF. The CDR3 DNA follows: TGTGCCAGCAGTTACTGGGGACAGGGGGCCGGAGAGACCCAGTACTTC. This rearrangement joins TRBV6-5 to TRBJ2-5; 12 bases are shared with TRBD1. V shed 1 base and J 4 bases; nucleotides not matched to a gene: 4. The CDR3 loop spans 16 amino acids. Germline V CDR1 and CDR2: MNHEY, SVGAGI.

CDR3 nucleotides: TGCGCCAGCAGCCAAGATGGGACTAGTTACAATGAGCAGTTCTTC. Protein sequence: CASSQDGTSYNEQFF. The V call is TRBV4-1, the J call TRBJ2-1, with 8 bases fitting TRBD2. V was clipped by 0 bases and J by 4 bases; unmatched bases: 2. The CDR3 length is 15 residues. Germline V gives CDR1 MGHRA, CDR2 YSYEKL.

The chain recombines TRBV5-4 with TRBJ2-7; 9 bases map to TRBD1. The germline V gene has CDR1 SGHNT and CDR2 YYREEE (reference sequence). Trimming cost V 3 bases and J 6 bases; bases outside gene matches: 7. CDR3 length: 14 residues. CDR3 loop: CASSWRTGEGEQYF. The CDR3 bases are TGTGCCAGCAGCTGGCGGACAGGGGAGGGCGAGCAGTACTTC.

V and J are TRBV25-1 and TRBJ2-2; 7 positions match TRBD1. The CDR3 contains 14 residues. The ends lost 3 bases at V and 5 bases at J; junction bases unmatched: 3. The V gene's germline CDR1 is MGHDK and CDR2 SYGVNS. CDR3: CASSDPTGTGELFF. The CDR3 DNA is TGTGCCAGCAGTGATCCGACAGGGACCGGGGAGCTGTTTTTT.

The sample holds one count of this clone. V is TRBV7-2 and J is TRBJ2-7; the D gene is possibly TRBD2 (6 bases). CDR1 and CDR2 from the germline V gene are SGHTA and FQGNSA. The CDR3 spans 16 residues. V was trimmed by 7 bases and J by 5 bases, leaving 24 bases between them. DNA of the CDR3: TGTGCCAGCAACTCCGGGGGTGGCGCTAGCCTGAACGAGCAGTACTTC. It encodes CASNSGGGASLNEQYF.

V is TRBV4-1 and J is TRBJ2-3, with TRBD2 as a possible D gene (6 bases). Trimming took off 3 bases at V and 6 bases at J, with 7 bases between the two ends. Germline values: CDR1 MGHRA, CDR2 YSYEKL. The CDR3 covers 12 residues. The CDR3 loop is CASSHGGDTQYF. CDR3 DNA: TGCGCCAGCAGCCACGGGGGTGATACGCAGTATTTT.

This clone has a single count. CDR3 region: CASSLGTGGDYGYTF. The DNA of the CDR3 is TGCGCCAGCAGCTTGGGAACAGGGGGCGACTATGGCTACACCTTC. This sequence joins TRBV5-1 and TRBJ1-2, with 9 bases aligning to TRBD1. The CDR3 runs 15 residues. The junction had 3 bases not matched to a gene; V was cut back by 0 bases and J by 3 bases. The germline V gene encodes CDR1 SGHRS and CDR2 YFSETQ.

V is TRBV30 and J is TRBJ2-3; a possible D gene is TRBD2 (6 bases). The V gene's germline CDR1 is GTSNPN and CDR2 SVGIG (reference sequence). This CDR3 is built from 16 residues. V was shortened by 3 bases and J by 0 bases, with 16 bases between the two germline ends. Here the CDR3 reads CAWSSGAGSSTDTQYF. In DNA, the CDR3 is TGTGCCTGGAGCTCCGGCGCGGGGTCCAGCACAGATACGCAGTATTTT.

The J gene is TRBJ2-5, the V gene TRBV30; the D gene could be TRBD1 or TRBD2 (5 bases each). Trimming took 0 bases from V and 5 from J, leaving 10 bases between them. The germline V gene encodes CDR1 GTSNPN and CDR2 SVGIG (reference sequence). The CDR3 runs to 13 residues. The chain's CDR3 is CAWSVFWGETQYF. The CDR3 nucleotides read TGTGCCTGGAGTGTATTCTGGGGGGAGACCCAGTACTTC. The full variable domain, in which reference TRBV30 and TRBJ2-5 provide the parts outside the CDR3, is SQTIHQWPATLVQPVGSPLSLECTVEGTSNPNLYWYRQAAGRGLQLLFYSVGIGQISSEVPQNLSASRPQDRQFILSSKKLLLSDSGFYLCAWSVFWGETQYFGPGTRLLVL.